A selection of T cell receptor beta chains follows, all from one sample in a study of cytomegalovirus exposure and HLA in healthy donors. The data were produced by immunoSEQ multiplex PCR, yet TCRdb's version contains in-frame clones alone and is incomplete. The sample records approximately 270,000 clones, approximately 86% being singletons. The sequencing input was PBMCs. Source of these receptors: a woman under 30 in good health and CMV-seronegative. CDR3s include the opening cysteine and the closing phenylalanine or tryptophan. Fields, in order: CDR3 DNA, CDR3 protein, clone size, V gene, J gene, D gene. A D gene is named only where the DNA matches it firmly. Clone size appears in some rows only: once, few, many, or a class for an expanded clone.

cdr3_nt: TGTGCCAGTAGTATCCTGACTAGCGGGAGAACCGGGGAGCTGTTTTTT; cdr3_aa: CASSILTSGRTGELFF; clone_size: .; v_call: TRBV19; j_call: TRBJ2-2; d_call: TRBD2
cdr3_nt: TGTGCCTGGAGCGGGGCCTACGAGCAGTACTTC; cdr3_aa: CAWSGAYEQYF; clone_size: .; v_call: TRBV30; j_call: TRBJ2-7; d_call: .
cdr3_nt: TGTGCCAGCACGATGGGGGCGGCAGGGCAAAACATTCAGTACTTC; cdr3_aa: CASTMGAAGQNIQYF; clone_size: .; v_call: TRBV6-1; j_call: TRBJ2-4; d_call: .
cdr3_nt: TGTGCCAGCAGCTCATACTTAAGGGGGGGCTCCTACGAGCAGTACTTC; cdr3_aa: CASSSYLRGGSYEQYF; clone_size: .; v_call: TRBV7-6; j_call: TRBJ2-7; d_call: .
cdr3_nt: TGTGCCAGCTCACCACCCGGGACAAAGAGCCATTCACCCCTCCACTTT; cdr3_aa: CASSPPGTKSHSPLHF; clone_size: .; v_call: TRBV18; j_call: TRBJ1-6; d_call: .
cdr3_nt: TGCGCCAGCAGCCAAGACCACAGGGCCCGCCGTCGGGAAGCTTTCTTT; cdr3_aa: CASSQDHRARRREAFF; clone_size: .; v_call: TRBV4-1; j_call: TRBJ1-1; d_call: .
cdr3_nt: TGTGCCGGGGGCCGAACTTACAATGAGCAGTTCTTC; cdr3_aa: CAGGRTYNEQFF; clone_size: once; v_call: TRBV15; j_call: TRBJ2-1; d_call: .
cdr3_nt: TGTGCCAGCAGCTTAGGCCTACAGGGAACCGAGCAGTACTTC; cdr3_aa: CASSLGLQGTEQYF; clone_size: .; v_call: TRBV7-6; j_call: TRBJ2-7; d_call: .
cdr3_nt: TGTGCCAGCAAACTAGCGGGGGAGGACACCGGGGAGCTGTTTTTT; cdr3_aa: CASKLAGEDTGELFF; clone_size: .; v_call: TRBV6-5; j_call: TRBJ2-2; d_call: TRBD2
cdr3_nt: TGTGCCTGGGGCCAGGGCGTTCTGGATGGCTACACCTTC; cdr3_aa: CAWGQGVLDGYTF; clone_size: .; v_call: TRBV30; j_call: TRBJ1-2; d_call: .
cdr3_nt: TGTGCCAGCAGTGTGGGCTTGGGACTGGCTTATAGCAATCAGCCCCAGCATTTT; cdr3_aa: CASSVGLGLAYSNQPQHF; clone_size: few; v_call: TRBV6-1; j_call: TRBJ1-5; d_call: .
cdr3_nt: TGTGCCAGCAGTTCCCTGGACGGAGGACGGCAGCCCCAGCATTTT; cdr3_aa: CASSSLDGGRQPQHF; clone_size: .; v_call: TRBV27; j_call: TRBJ1-5; d_call: .
cdr3_nt: TGTGCCAGCAGTTACAGGTCCGGGATCCTTGCCTACGAGCAGTACTTC; cdr3_aa: CASSYRSGILAYEQYF; clone_size: .; v_call: TRBV6-5; j_call: TRBJ2-7; d_call: .
cdr3_nt: TGTGCCAGCAGCCCGAACGGACTGAACACCGGGGAGCTGTTTTTT; cdr3_aa: CASSPNGLNTGELFF; clone_size: few; v_call: TRBV7-2; j_call: TRBJ2-2; d_call: .
cdr3_nt: TGTGCCAGCAGTGAAGTGGGCCCCTTCTATGAAGCTTTCTTT; cdr3_aa: CASSEVGPFYEAFF; clone_size: .; v_call: TRBV25-1; j_call: TRBJ1-1; d_call: .
cdr3_nt: TGCAGCGCTGCCGCAGCAGGCTACAATGAGCAGTTCTTC; cdr3_aa: CSAAAAGYNEQFF; clone_size: .; v_call: TRBV29-1; j_call: TRBJ2-1; d_call: .
cdr3_nt: TGCGCCAGCAGCTTACAGGGGGAGGAGGATTCACCCCTCCACTTT; cdr3_aa: CASSLQGEEDSPLHF; clone_size: .; v_call: TRBV5-1; j_call: TRBJ1-6; d_call: TRBD1
cdr3_nt: TGTGCCAGTAGTATAAAGGACAGGGGAAAACAGCCCCAGCATTTT; cdr3_aa: CASSIKDRGKQPQHF; clone_size: once; v_call: TRBV19; j_call: TRBJ1-5; d_call: TRBD1
cdr3_nt: TGTGCCAGCAGCGTAGCTCTTCTAGCGGGGGTCTACGAGCAGTACTTC; cdr3_aa: CASSVALLAGVYEQYF; clone_size: .; v_call: TRBV9; j_call: TRBJ2-7; d_call: TRBD2
cdr3_nt: TGCAGCGTTGAAGGTCAGAGGGTCTACGAGCAGTACTTC; cdr3_aa: CSVEGQRVYEQYF; clone_size: .; v_call: TRBV29-1; j_call: TRBJ2-7; d_call: .
cdr3_nt: TGTGCCAGCAGCGTAGGGACGGTGAGGGTTGAAGCTTTCTTT; cdr3_aa: CASSVGTVRVEAFF; clone_size: .; v_call: TRBV9; j_call: TRBJ1-1; d_call: .
cdr3_nt: TGCGCCAGTCAGGGTAATGAGCAGTTCTTC; cdr3_aa: CASQGNEQFF; clone_size: .; v_call: TRBV23-1; j_call: TRBJ2-1; d_call: .
cdr3_nt: TGTGCCACCATCCCACCCTGGACACCGAACACTGAAGCTTTCTTT; cdr3_aa: CATIPPWTPNTEAFF; clone_size: .; v_call: TRBV19; j_call: TRBJ1-1; d_call: .
cdr3_nt: TGTGCCAGCCGACAGTCCCCCGGGGAGCTGTTTTTT; cdr3_aa: CASRQSPGELFF; clone_size: few; v_call: TRBV7-9; j_call: TRBJ2-2; d_call: .
cdr3_nt: TGTGCCAGCAGCGCATCGGGGGGACCCTTTAGTGAGCAGTACTTC; cdr3_aa: CASSASGGPFSEQYF; clone_size: .; v_call: TRBV9; j_call: TRBJ2-7; d_call: TRBD2
cdr3_nt: TGTGCCAGTAGTATGGGGACAGGGATCACTGAAGCTTTCTTT; cdr3_aa: CASSMGTGITEAFF; clone_size: .; v_call: TRBV19; j_call: TRBJ1-1; d_call: TRBD1
cdr3_nt: TGCGCCAGCATGGGACAGGGAGGGCTCGAGCAGTACTTC; cdr3_aa: CASMGQGGLEQYF; clone_size: .; v_call: TRBV5-1; j_call: TRBJ2-7; d_call: TRBD1
cdr3_nt: TGCGCCAGCAGCCTGGACAGGGCGAACACTGAAGCTTTCTTT; cdr3_aa: CASSLDRANTEAFF; clone_size: many; v_call: TRBV4-3; j_call: TRBJ1-1; d_call: TRBD1
cdr3_nt: TGTGCCAGCAGTCTCCGGGACAGGTTAACTGAAGCTTTCTTT; cdr3_aa: CASSLRDRLTEAFF; clone_size: .; v_call: TRBV6-5; j_call: TRBJ1-1; d_call: TRBD1
cdr3_nt: TGTGCCAGCAGCCCCCGGGCAGGGGGAATGAACACTGAAGCTTTCTTT; cdr3_aa: CASSPRAGGMNTEAFF; clone_size: .; v_call: TRBV4-2; j_call: TRBJ1-1; d_call: TRBD1
cdr3_nt: TGTGCCAGCAGCTTCAGTGGAGGGTATGGCTACACCTTC; cdr3_aa: CASSFSGGYGYTF; clone_size: .; v_call: TRBV11-3; j_call: TRBJ1-2; d_call: .
cdr3_nt: TGTGCCAGCCTACCCGGGACAGGGGTCAAAGATACGCAGTATTTT; cdr3_aa: CASLPGTGVKDTQYF; clone_size: .; v_call: TRBV13; j_call: TRBJ2-3; d_call: TRBD1
cdr3_nt: TGTGCCAGCCCGAGAGTTGACAGGAGCAATCAGCCCCAGCATTTT; cdr3_aa: CASPRVDRSNQPQHF; clone_size: once; v_call: TRBV25-1; j_call: TRBJ1-5; d_call: .
cdr3_nt: TGTGCCAGCAGTCGTACAGGTTTTGAGTACTTC; cdr3_aa: CASSRTGFEYF; clone_size: once; v_call: TRBV6-5; j_call: TRBJ2-5; d_call: .
cdr3_nt: TGTGCCTGGAGTTTTGGACAGGGGCAGTCCTACGAGCAGTACTTC; cdr3_aa: CAWSFGQGQSYEQYF; clone_size: few; v_call: TRBV30; j_call: TRBJ2-7; d_call: TRBD1
cdr3_nt: TGTGCCAGCAGCTTGGCCTACCATGGCTACACCTTC; cdr3_aa: CASSLAYHGYTF; clone_size: .; v_call: TRBV5-6; j_call: TRBJ1-2; d_call: .
cdr3_nt: TGCGCCAGCAGCCGGAGCACTGAAGCTTTCTTT; cdr3_aa: CASSRSTEAFF; clone_size: few; v_call: TRBV4-1; j_call: TRBJ1-1; d_call: .
cdr3_nt: TGTGCCAGCAGCGTAGGGCTCAGGGGAAACACCATATATTTT; cdr3_aa: CASSVGLRGNTIYF; clone_size: .; v_call: TRBV7-7; j_call: TRBJ1-3; d_call: .
cdr3_nt: TGTGCCAGCAGAGCCGAATCGGGAGGTTCCTACGAGCAGTACTTC; cdr3_aa: CASRAESGGSYEQYF; clone_size: .; v_call: TRBV2; j_call: TRBJ2-7; d_call: TRBD2
cdr3_nt: TGCGCCAGCAGCTTGGAGGGGGACAGGAGCACTGAAGCTTTCTTT; cdr3_aa: CASSLEGDRSTEAFF; clone_size: .; v_call: TRBV5-1; j_call: TRBJ1-1; d_call: TRBD1
cdr3_nt: TGTGCCAGCAGCTTAAGGGTGAAGCTTTCGGGACAGGGAAGCAATGAGCAGTTCTTC; cdr3_aa: CASSLRVKLSGQGSNEQFF; clone_size: .; v_call: TRBV7-3; j_call: TRBJ2-1; d_call: TRBD1
cdr3_nt: TGTGCCAGCAGCGTAGACAGTCAGCAAGAGACCCAGTACTTC; cdr3_aa: CASSVDSQQETQYF; clone_size: .; v_call: TRBV9; j_call: TRBJ2-5; d_call: .
cdr3_nt: TGTGCCTGGAGTGTACAGGGGGGCTCCGAGCAGTACTTC; cdr3_aa: CAWSVQGGSEQYF; clone_size: once; v_call: TRBV30; j_call: TRBJ2-7; d_call: TRBD1
cdr3_nt: TGTGCCAGCAGCTTAGGCACAGGGTTCGAGCAGTACTTC; cdr3_aa: CASSLGTGFEQYF; clone_size: .; v_call: TRBV7-3; j_call: TRBJ2-7; d_call: .
cdr3_nt: TGTGCCAGTAGTATAGGCCCGGGACAGGGCTACGAGCAGTACTTC; cdr3_aa: CASSIGPGQGYEQYF; clone_size: .; v_call: TRBV19; j_call: TRBJ2-7; d_call: TRBD1
cdr3_nt: TGTGCCAGCAGCTTAGATGGGCCCGCGGAGACCCAGTACTTC; cdr3_aa: CASSLDGPAETQYF; clone_size: .; v_call: TRBV11-3; j_call: TRBJ2-5; d_call: .
cdr3_nt: TGCGCCAGCAGCCCCGCGGCAGGCAATCAGCCCCAGCATTTT; cdr3_aa: CASSPAAGNQPQHF; clone_size: .; v_call: TRBV5-1; j_call: TRBJ1-5; d_call: .
cdr3_nt: TGTGCCAGCAGCCTAGACAGGGACGCTTTCTTT; cdr3_aa: CASSLDRDAFF; clone_size: .; v_call: TRBV7-8; j_call: TRBJ1-1; d_call: TRBD1
cdr3_nt: TGCGCCAGCAGCCTACTACCGGTAAGCGGGAGAGCCTCAGATACGCAGTATTTT; cdr3_aa: CASSLLPVSGRASDTQYF; clone_size: .; v_call: TRBV4-1; j_call: TRBJ2-3; d_call: TRBD2